The clone carrying this T cell receptor beta chain has at least ten counts. Being one base from a much bigger clone, this may be a read error. Molecular barcoded adaptors covering alpha/delta and beta/gamma chains were used on around 400 ng RNA. MiXCR was run by TCRdb on the reads, yielding one entry per CDR3 protein. This table has over 35,000 distinct CDR3 sequences, 12% appearing once. The CDR3 totals 14 residues. Germline CDR1 DFQATT, CDR2 SNEGSKA (reference sequence). The sample comes from a study of read filtering for tumor transcriptome and immune sequencing. Whole-study context: Revised staging placed eight or nine patients in R-ISS I, some 17 in II, more than 5 in III.

This rearrangement joins TRBV20-1 to TRBJ2-1; 7 bases fit TRBD1. Sequencing was carried out using a population of CD138-negative cells sorted from bone marrow. The clonotype was recovered from a donor at least 40 years old with multiple myeloma. The CDR3 DNA reads TGCAGTGCTAAAGGGGACAGCAGTTACAGTGAGCAGTTCTTC. It encodes CSAKGDSSYSEQFF.